These 11 T cell receptor beta chains share one sample of origin, sequenced in a study of tumor-infiltrating lymphocytes in oesophageal squamous cell carcinoma. From the PCR reads, TCRdb called clonotypes with MiXCR, one entry per CDR3 protein. Among about 17,000 distinct CDR3 sequences listed, about 51% were seen once. The sequencing input was normal esophageal tissue next to the tumor. The receptors were sampled from a female donor with esophageal squamous cell carcinoma.

J is TRBJ2-2 and V is TRBV12-3 or TRBV12-4; D tentatively reads TRBD1 or TRBD2 (5 bases each). V lost 5 bases, J lost 0 bases, and 16 bases lay in between. The CDR3 has 17 residues. The CDR3 region is CASSPRGPMPNTGELFF. The CDR3 bases are TGTGCCAGCAGTCCAAGGGGACCAATGCCGAACACCGGGGAGCTGTTTTTT.

This sequence joins TRBV11-2 and TRBJ2-5, with D uncertain. The J call may be mistaken, given a closer DNA end match to TRBJ2-7. The CDR3 totals 15 residues. Germline V gives CDR1 SGHAT, CDR2 FQNNGV. CDR3 protein: CASSLDAVSSYEQYF. CDR3 nucleotides: TGTGCCAGCAGCTTAGATGCGGTCAGCTCCTACGAGCAGTACTTC.

This sequence joins TRBV9 and TRBJ1-1; the D is unclear. Between the trimmed V and J ends, which lost 0 bases and 1 base, there was a span of 10 bases. The germline V gene encodes CDR1 SGDLS and CDR2 YYNGEE. The CDR3 runs 15 residues. The CDR3: CASSVDPMGNTEAFF. CDR3 nucleotide sequence: TGTGCCAGCAGCGTAGACCCGATGGGGAACACTGAAGCTTTCTTT.

This clonotype has only a few counts. The chain links TRBV5-1 to TRBJ2-7, with TRBD1 identical over 8 bases. V shed 4 bases, J shed 0 bases, and the junction held 6 bases outside the gene matches. Germline values: CDR1 SGHRS, CDR2 YFSETQ. This CDR3 contains 15 residues. The CDR3 sequence is CASSPGQGVSYEQYF. The CDR3 DNA is TGCGCCAGCAGCCCTGGACAGGGAGTCTCCTACGAGCAGTACTTC. The entire variable domain, with the rest obtained from reference TRBV5-1 and TRBJ2-7, is as follows: KAGVTQTPRYLIKTRGQQVTLSCSPISGHRSVSWYQQTPGQGLQFLFEYFSETQRNKGNFPGRFSGRQFSNSRSEMNVSTLELGDSALYLCASSPGQGVSYEQYFGPGTRLTVT.

This clonotype was observed many times. V and J are TRBV27 and TRBJ1-6; tentative D call: TRBD1 (6 bases). The V and J ends lost 0 bases and 7 bases respectively, with 13 bases between them. CDR1 MNHEY and CDR2 SMNVEV come from the germline V gene (reference sequence). The CDR3 covers 16 residues. CDR3 protein: CASSLSSGTPNSPLHF. The CDR3 DNA is TGTGCCAGCAGTTTATCCTCCGGGACACCCAATTCACCCCTCCACTTT.

V gene TRBV7-2 combines with J gene TRBJ2-1; unclear D gene. The DNA end lines up better with TRBJ2-7; the J call may be wrong. CDR3 size: 15 residues. CDR1 and CDR2 from the germline V gene are SGHTA and FQGNSA. The CDR3 loop reads CASSSVDSGSYEQYF. The CDR3 nucleotides read TGTGCCAGCAGCTCCGTCGACTCTGGCTCCTACGAGCAGTACTTC.

V usage is TRBV19 and J usage is TRBJ2-7; no reliable D call. The J call may be in error: the DNA end matches TRBJ2-1 better. The germline V gene has CDR1 LNHDA and CDR2 SQIVND (reference sequence). The CDR3 runs 13 residues. For the CDR3, the DNA is TGTGCCAGTAGTATATTAGCCAAAAACATTCAGTTCTTC. This sequence encodes CASSILAKNIQFF.

The genes are TRBV10-2 and TRBJ2-1; D might be TRBD1 (6 bases). The germline V gene encodes CDR1 WSHSY and CDR2 SAAADI. The CDR3 has 12 residues. V lost 5 bases, J lost 9 bases, and 11 bases lay in between. The CDR3 DNA reads as TGCGCCAGCAGTATGCAAGGGGGTGAGCAGTTCTTC. It translates to CASSMQGGEQFF.

This clonotype occurred a few times. The rearrangement joins TRBV2 to TRBJ1-5, with 7 bases matching TRBD1. CDR1 is SNHLY and CDR2 is FYNNEI in the germline V gene. The CDR3 is 15 amino acids. The junction had 8 bases not matched to a gene; V was cut back by 6 bases and J by 3 bases. Here the CDR3 reads CASRETGRFNQPQHF. In nucleotides, the CDR3 is TGTGCCAGCAGGGAGACAGGGAGGTTCAATCAGCCCCAGCATTTT.

This clonotype appeared once. This rearrangement joins TRBV5-5 to TRBJ1-1; D might be TRBD1 (5 bases). The CDR3 length is 16 residues. Germline V gives CDR1 SGHKS, CDR2 YYEKEE (reference sequence). Trimming shortened V by 1 base and J by 3 bases, and 16 bases separated the two germline ends. Here the CDR3 DNA reads TGTGCCAGCAGCTTGTTTGAGAGGGGTTGGGACACTGAAGCTTTCTTT. This encodes CASSLFERGWDTEAFF.

This clonotype was observed at least ten times. This clone may be a read error of a much larger clone one base away. V gene TRBV7-2 combines with J gene TRBJ2-5; a weak D match, TRBD1 (5 bases). The CDR3 length is 14 residues. Germline V CDR1 and CDR2: SGHTA, FQGNSA. Trimming pared 5 bases from V and 11 bases from J, leaving 21 bases between. The CDR3 bases are TGTGCCAGCAGCCCGACACCGCAGGGCAATGAGCAGTACTTC. Its translation: CASSPTPQGNEQYF. Full variable domain (rest looked up from reference TRBV7-2 and TRBJ2-5): GAGVSQSPSNKVTEKGKDVELRCDPISGHTALYWYRQSLGQGLEFLIYFQGNSAPDKSGLPSDRFSAERTGGSVSTLTIQRTQQEDSAVYLCASSPTPQGNEQYFGPGTRLLVL.